The clone carrying this TCR beta chain was detected only once. The antigen remains undetermined. The data were taken from a study of lymphopenia after photon versus proton radiotherapy. Findings and caveats of the study: A bigger post-nadir fall in TCR diversity correlated inversely with survival time in deceased patients. After lymphocyte nadir, photon-treated repertoires showed oligoclonal expansion, especially CD8+ Temra. Relative stability marked proton patients; photon patients lost diversity and naive cells. Only patients who died were analyzed for survival; proton advantage is unproven.

Produced via immunoSEQ multiplex PCR; TCRdb's table is partial and in-frame only. Among approximately 170,000 clones, approximately 86% were seen once, and the ten largest hold around 4.5%. This CDR3 region has 15 residues. With 4 bases clipped from V and 1 base from J, the junction kept 4 bases outside the gene matches. Germline V lookup: CDR1 SGHRS, CDR2 YFSETQ. The origin of this receptor is a man aged 50 to 60 with gastric cancer. The chain recombines TRBV5-1 with TRBJ2-7, with 11 bases identical to TRBD2. This sample comprised peripheral blood, obtained from a patient treated with photon-based radiotherapy. CDR3 residues: CASSSTSGGSYEQYF. CDR3 coding DNA: TGCGCCAGCAGCAGTACTAGCGGGGGTTCCTACGAGCAGTACTTC.